The 16 T cell receptor beta chains in this list originate from one sample, sequenced in a study of blood T cell repertoires in COVID-19. TCRdb keeps only in-frame clones here, not all; method: immunoSEQ multiplex PCR. In the table there are about 170,000 clones, approximately 91% of which are singletons. The specimen was peripheral blood. Receptors were obtained from a man aged 18 to 29 with COVID-19, enrolled during active disease.

J is TRBJ2-7 and V is TRBV30, with 12 bases matching TRBD1. Trimming removed 5 bases from V and 4 bases from J; junction bases left unmatched: 12. The CDR3 runs 16 residues. CDR1 GTSNPN and CDR2 SVGIG come from the germline V gene (reference sequence). As DNA, the CDR3 is TGTGCCTGGTCAATTTCCGGGACAGGGGGCCGGTACGAGCAGTACTTC. Translation gives CAWSISGTGGRYEQYF.

A note on this clone: Other DNA sequences within the sample encode an identical CDR3. The chain combines TRBV7-8 with TRBJ2-7, with D perhaps matching TRBD1 (5 bases). The CDR3 is 14 residues long. Germline CDR1 SGHVS, CDR2 FQNEAQ. Trimming cost V 0 bases and J 0 bases, with 6 bases left between them. Here the CDR3 reads CASSLAGVSYEQYF. The DNA for the CDR3 is TGTGCCAGCAGCTTAGCAGGGGTCTCCTACGAGCAGTACTTC.

The chain couples TRBV5-1 to TRBJ1-5, with 8 positions matching TRBD1. The CDR3 consists of 15 residues. Germline assignment: CDR1 SGHRS and CDR2 YFSETQ. V shed 4 bases and J 6 bases; nucleotides not matched to a gene: 9. The CDR3 protein is CASSPEPGGGQPQHF. The CDR3 coding sequence is TGCGCCAGCAGCCCCGAACCAGGGGGCGGTCAGCCCCAGCATTTT.

This clone was observed a few times. The rearrangement links TRBV28 to TRBJ1-3; D is possibly TRBD1 (6 bases). V gave up 1 base and J gave up 1 base, with 11 bases separating them. Germline CDR1 reads MDHEN; CDR2 reads SYDVKM. CDR3 length: 16 residues. The CDR3 nucleotides are TGTGCCAGCAGTTTATCCGGGACACTGTCTGGAAACACCATATATTTT. Amino acids: CASSLSGTLSGNTIYF. The whole variable domain, filled in from reference TRBV28 and TRBJ1-3, reads DVKVTQSSRYLVKRTGEKVFLECVQDMDHENMFWYRQDPGLGLRLIYFSYDVKMKEKGDIPEGYSVSREKKERFSLILESASTNQTSMYLCASSLSGTLSGNTIYFGEGSWLTVV.

V usage is TRBV11-3 and J usage is TRBJ2-2; 8 nucleotides agree with TRBD1. J was trimmed by 8 bases and V by 5 bases; bases with no gene match: 10. This CDR3 region has 15 residues. The germline gives CDR1 SGHNT, CDR2 YENEEA. The CDR3 DNA sequence: TGTGCCAGCAGCCCGGGACAGGAACTGATTGGGGAGCTGTTTTTT. Protein product: CASSPGQELIGELFF.

Turning to this clone: An end of the junction differs from the germline gene, which may be a read error. The chain combines TRBV4-1 with TRBJ1-4, with D unresolved. The CDR3 has 14 amino acids. Germline CDR1 reads MGHRA; CDR2 reads YSYEKL. CDR3: CASDRDPFNEKLLF. CDR3 bases: TGCGCCAGCGACCGGGATCCCTTTAATGAAAAACTGCTTTTT.

This chain uses TRBV27 with TRBJ2-7; 10 nucleotides line up with TRBD1. V dropped 5 bases and J dropped 2; count of bases not matched to a gene: 18. This CDR3 comprises 19 residues. Per germline, CDR1 MNHEY and CDR2 SMNVEV (reference sequence). CDR3 sequence reads: CASSPSPGQGFRVTYEQYF. The CDR3 DNA sequence: TGTGCCAGCAGTCCCTCCCCGGGACAGGGGTTTAGGGTAACCTACGAGCAGTACTTC.

This chain links TRBV10-3 with TRBJ2-2; TRBD1 matches at 9 bases. Germline CDR1 and CDR2: ENHRY and SYGVKD. This CDR3 has 13 amino acids. The ends lost 6 bases at V and 5 bases at J; junction bases unmatched: 1. CDR3 sequence: CAIRTGGTGELFF. As DNA, the CDR3 is TGTGCCATCAGGACAGGGGGAACCGGGGAGCTGTTTTTT.

The chain is built from TRBV18 and TRBJ1-5, with D perhaps TRBD1 (5 bases). The length of the CDR3 is 16 residues. CDR1 is KGHSH and CDR2 is LQKENI in the germline V gene. V lost 2 bases, J lost 3 bases, and 14 bases lay in between. CDR3 sequence: CASSPSGTLLNQPQHF. The CDR3 DNA reads as TGTGCCAGCTCACCAAGCGGGACGCTACTCAATCAGCCCCAGCATTTT.

This chain uses TRBV6-2 or TRBV6-3 with TRBJ2-1; TRBD2 aligns across 7 bases. Per the germline V gene, CDR1 is MNHEY and CDR2 is SVGEGT. The CDR3 sequence is 16 residues long. With 5 bases clipped from V and 3 bases from J, the junction kept 10 bases outside the gene matches. In nucleotides, the CDR3 is TGTGCCAGCAGTAGTCCCACTAGCGTATACTACAATGAGCAGTTCTTC. It is translated as CASSSPTSVYYNEQFF.

In regard to this clone: The junction and the germline gene differ at one end; a read error may be behind it. The chain has TRBV3-1 (or the pseudogene TRBV3-2) and TRBJ1-4; TRBD1 agrees at 7 bases. The CDR3 length is 17 residues. The germline V gene has CDR1 LGHDT and CDR2 YNNKEL (reference sequence). The CDR3 sequence: CASSQDPGGRCIEKLLF. As DNA, the CDR3 is TGTGCCAGCAGCCAAGATCCAGGGGGGAGGTGTATTGAAAAACTGCTTTTT.

This clone was observed a handful of times. J is TRBJ2-2 and V is TRBV9; no clear D gene. The V and J ends lost 0 bases and 3 bases respectively, with 12 bases between them. CDR1 is SGDLS and CDR2 is YYNGEE in the germline V gene. This CDR3 has 16 amino acids. CDR3 bases: TGTGCCAGCAGCGTAGACGTATGGGCCTACACCGGGGAGCTGTTTTTT. Translation gives CASSVDVWAYTGELFF.

Only a few counts were recorded for this clone. The chain employs TRBV27 and TRBJ1-2, with D unclear. The germline V gene has CDR1 MNHEY and CDR2 SMNVEV (reference sequence). This CDR3 contains 13 residues. V was pared by 1 base and J by 6 bases, with 9 bases between. The chain's CDR3 is CASSLFSGNGYTF. The CDR3 DNA reads TGTGCCAGCAGTTTATTCTCGGGGAATGGCTACACCTTC.

V and J are TRBV6-5 and TRBJ1-2; D unclear. Per the germline V gene, CDR1 is MNHEY and CDR2 is SVGAGI. Trimming pared 2 bases from V and 4 bases from J, leaving 11 bases between. This CDR3 spans 14 amino acids. CDR3 sequence: CASSYGSSGYGYTF. Written as DNA, the CDR3 is TGTGCCAGCAGTTACGGGAGTAGTGGCTATGGCTACACCTTC.

The DNA of the CDR3 is TGCGCCAGCAGCCAACGACGCCCGCGACGGACTAGCGGAGGGGGCGATACGCAGTATTTT. This sequence encodes CASSQRRPRRTSGGGDTQYF. V and J are TRBV4-3 and TRBJ2-3, with 10 nucleotides matching TRBD2. This CDR3 has 20 amino acids. Trimming at V came to 2 bases and at J to 6 bases, leaving 20 bases not matched to a gene. Germline CDR1 and CDR2: LGHNA and YSLEER.

V is TRBV28 and J is TRBJ2-6, with TRBD2 as a possible D gene (5 bases). Trimming took 6 bases from V and 3 from J, leaving 27 bases between them. There are 20 residues in the CDR3. Germline assignment: CDR1 MDHEN and CDR2 SYDVKM. The CDR3 sequence is CASRPTRGGVPLGGANVLTF. The CDR3 DNA sequence: TGTGCCAGCAGACCAACACGGGGTGGGGTTCCTTTAGGTGGGGCCAACGTCCTGACTTTC.